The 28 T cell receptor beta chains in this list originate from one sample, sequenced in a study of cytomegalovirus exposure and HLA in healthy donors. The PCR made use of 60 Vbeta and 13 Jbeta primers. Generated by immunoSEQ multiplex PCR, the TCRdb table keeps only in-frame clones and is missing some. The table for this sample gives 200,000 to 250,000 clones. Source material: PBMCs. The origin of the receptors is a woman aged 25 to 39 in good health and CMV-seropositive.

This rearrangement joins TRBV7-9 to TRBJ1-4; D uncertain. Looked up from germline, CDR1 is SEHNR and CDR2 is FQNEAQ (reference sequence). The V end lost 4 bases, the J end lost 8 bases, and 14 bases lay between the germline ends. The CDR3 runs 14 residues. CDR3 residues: CASSSRSNEEKLFF. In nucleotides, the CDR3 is TGTGCCAGCAGCTCTAGGAGTAATGAGGAAAAACTGTTTTTT.

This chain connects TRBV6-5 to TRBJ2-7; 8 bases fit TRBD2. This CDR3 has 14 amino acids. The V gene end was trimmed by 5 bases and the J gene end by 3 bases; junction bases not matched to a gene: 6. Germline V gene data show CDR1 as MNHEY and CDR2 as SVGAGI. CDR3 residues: CASSVRGGGYEQYF. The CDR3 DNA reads TGTGCCAGCAGTGTCCGGGGGGGCGGCTACGAGCAGTACTTC.

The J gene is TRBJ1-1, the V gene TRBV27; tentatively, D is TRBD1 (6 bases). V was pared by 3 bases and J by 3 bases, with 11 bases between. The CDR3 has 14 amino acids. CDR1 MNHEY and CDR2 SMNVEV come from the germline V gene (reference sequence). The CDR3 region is CASSFSGVDTEAFF. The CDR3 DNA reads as TGTGCCAGCAGTTTTTCAGGGGTGGACACTGAAGCTTTCTTT.

The CDR3 reads CASSESESGTTHTEAFF. The CDR3 DNA is TGCGCCAGCAGTGAGTCTGAATCCGGGACAACCCACACTGAAGCTTTCTTT. This chain connects TRBV10-1 to TRBJ1-1, with a weak D call TRBD1 (6 bases). Germline CDR1 is WNHNN and CDR2 is SYGVQD (reference sequence). CDR3 length: 17 residues. V gave up 0 bases and J gave up 3 bases, with 17 bases separating them.

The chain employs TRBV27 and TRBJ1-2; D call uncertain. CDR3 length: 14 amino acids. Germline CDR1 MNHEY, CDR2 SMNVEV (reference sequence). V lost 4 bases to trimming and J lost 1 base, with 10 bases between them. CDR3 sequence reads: CASSSWGGNYGYTF. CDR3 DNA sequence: TGTGCCAGCAGTTCATGGGGAGGTAACTATGGCTACACCTTC.

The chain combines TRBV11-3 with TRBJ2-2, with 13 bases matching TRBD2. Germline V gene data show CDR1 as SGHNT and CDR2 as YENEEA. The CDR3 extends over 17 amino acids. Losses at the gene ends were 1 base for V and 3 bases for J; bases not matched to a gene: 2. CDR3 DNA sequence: TGTGCCAGCAGCTTAGGAGGACTAGCGGGGGACACCGGGGAGCTGTTTTTT. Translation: CASSLGGLAGDTGELFF.

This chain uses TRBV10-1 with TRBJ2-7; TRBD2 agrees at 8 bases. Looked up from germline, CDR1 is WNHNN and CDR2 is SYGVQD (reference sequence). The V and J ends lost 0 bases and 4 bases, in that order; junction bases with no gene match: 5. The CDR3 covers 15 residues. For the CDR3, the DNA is TGCGCCAGCAGTGAGTCGGCGGGGGGCGGGTACGAGCAGTACTTC. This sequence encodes CASSESAGGGYEQYF.

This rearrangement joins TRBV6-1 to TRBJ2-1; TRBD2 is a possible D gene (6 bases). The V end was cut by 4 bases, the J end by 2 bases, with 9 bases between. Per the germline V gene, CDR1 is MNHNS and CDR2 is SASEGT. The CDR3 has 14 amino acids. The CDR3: CASSASGPYNEQFF. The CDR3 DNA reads TGTGCCAGCAGTGCGAGCGGGCCCTACAATGAGCAGTTCTTC.

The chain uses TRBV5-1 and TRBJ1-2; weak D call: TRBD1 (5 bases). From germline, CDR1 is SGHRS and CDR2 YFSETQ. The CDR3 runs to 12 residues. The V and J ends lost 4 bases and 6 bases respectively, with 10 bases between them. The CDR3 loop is CASSHTRDGYTF. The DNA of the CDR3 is TGCGCCAGCAGCCATACCAGGGATGGCTACACCTTC.

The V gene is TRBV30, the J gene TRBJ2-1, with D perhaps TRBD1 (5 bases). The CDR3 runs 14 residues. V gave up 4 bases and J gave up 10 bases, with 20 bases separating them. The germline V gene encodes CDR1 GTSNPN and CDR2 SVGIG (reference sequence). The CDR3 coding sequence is TGTGCCTGGATCCGCAGGGTTTCCCCCGAGGAGCAGTTCTTC. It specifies CAWIRRVSPEEQFF.

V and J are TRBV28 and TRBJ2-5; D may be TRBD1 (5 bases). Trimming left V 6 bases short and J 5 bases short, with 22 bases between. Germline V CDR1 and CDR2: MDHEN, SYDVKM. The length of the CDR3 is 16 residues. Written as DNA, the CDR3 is TGTGCCAGCAGAGGCCCCCGGCAGGGAATTCTGGAGACCCAGTACTTC. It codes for CASRGPRQGILETQYF.

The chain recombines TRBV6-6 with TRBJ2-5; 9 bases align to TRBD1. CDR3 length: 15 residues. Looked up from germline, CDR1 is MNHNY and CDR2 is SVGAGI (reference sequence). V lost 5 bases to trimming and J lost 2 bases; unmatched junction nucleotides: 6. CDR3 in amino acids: CASSVQGAGQETQYF. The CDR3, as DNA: TGTGCCAGCAGTGTACAGGGGGCAGGTCAAGAGACCCAGTACTTC.

CDR3: CASSLGAGGRTYEQYF. The CDR3, as DNA: TGCGCCAGCAGCTTGGGGGCAGGCGGGAGAACCTACGAGCAGTACTTC. The rearrangement uses TRBV5-1 and TRBJ2-7; 7 bases are a match to TRBD2. CDR1 and CDR2 from the germline V gene are SGHRS and YFSETQ. The CDR3 contains 16 residues. Trimming took 0 bases from V and 2 from J; bases not matched to a gene: 8.

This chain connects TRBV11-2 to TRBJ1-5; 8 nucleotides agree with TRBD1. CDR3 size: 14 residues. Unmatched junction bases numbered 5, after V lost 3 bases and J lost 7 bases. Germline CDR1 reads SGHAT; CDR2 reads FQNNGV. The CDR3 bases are TGTGCCAGCAGCTTGACAGGGGTCGGGCAGCCCCAGCATTTT. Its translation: CASSLTGVGQPQHF.

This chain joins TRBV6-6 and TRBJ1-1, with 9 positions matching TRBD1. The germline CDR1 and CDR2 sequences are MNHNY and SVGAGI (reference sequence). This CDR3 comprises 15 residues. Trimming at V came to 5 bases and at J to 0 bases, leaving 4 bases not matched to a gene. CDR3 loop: CASSPWTGVNTEAFF. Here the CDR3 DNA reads TGTGCCAGCAGTCCTTGGACAGGGGTGAACACTGAAGCTTTCTTT.

DNA of the CDR3: TGCGCCAGCAGCCAAGACTACTCCACCGGGGAGCTGTTTTTT. It encodes CASSQDYSTGELFF. The chain couples TRBV4-1 to TRBJ2-2; D not resolved. Germline V lookup: CDR1 MGHRA, CDR2 YSYEKL. The CDR3 runs to 14 residues. Trimming took off 0 bases at V and 4 bases at J, with 6 bases between the two ends.

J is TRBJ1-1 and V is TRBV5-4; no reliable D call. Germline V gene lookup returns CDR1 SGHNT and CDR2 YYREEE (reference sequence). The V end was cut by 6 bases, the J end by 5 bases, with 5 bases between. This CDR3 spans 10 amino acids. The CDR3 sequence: CASIGTEAFF. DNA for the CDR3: TGTGCCAGCATCGGGACTGAAGCTTTCTTT. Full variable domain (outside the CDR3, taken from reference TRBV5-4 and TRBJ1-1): ETGVTQSPTHLIKTRGQQVTLRCSSQSGHNTVSWYQQALGQGPQFIFQYYREEENGRGNFPPRFSGLQFPNYSSELNVNALELDDSALYLCASIGTEAFFGQGTRLTVV.

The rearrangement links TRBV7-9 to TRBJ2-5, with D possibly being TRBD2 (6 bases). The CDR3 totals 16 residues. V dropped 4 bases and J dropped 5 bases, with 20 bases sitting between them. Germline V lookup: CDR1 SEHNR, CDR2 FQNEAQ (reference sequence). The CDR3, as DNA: TGTGCCAGCAGCTCAAGATCCCACAGACTAGGGGAGACCCAGTACTTC. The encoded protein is CASSSRSHRLGETQYF.

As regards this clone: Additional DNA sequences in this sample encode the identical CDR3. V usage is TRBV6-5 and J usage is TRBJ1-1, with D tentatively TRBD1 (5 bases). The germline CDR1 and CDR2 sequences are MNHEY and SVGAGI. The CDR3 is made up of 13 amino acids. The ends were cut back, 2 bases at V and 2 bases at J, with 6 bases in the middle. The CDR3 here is CASSYRGNTEAFF. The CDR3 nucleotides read TGTGCCAGCAGTTACAGGGGTAACACTGAAGCTTTCTTT.

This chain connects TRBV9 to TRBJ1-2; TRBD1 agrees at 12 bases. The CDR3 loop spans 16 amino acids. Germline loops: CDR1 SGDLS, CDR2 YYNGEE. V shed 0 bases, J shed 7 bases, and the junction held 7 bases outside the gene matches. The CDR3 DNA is TGTGCCAGCAGCGTAGCCGGGACAGGGGGCGGTCTTGGCTACACCTTC. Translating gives CASSVAGTGGGLGYTF.

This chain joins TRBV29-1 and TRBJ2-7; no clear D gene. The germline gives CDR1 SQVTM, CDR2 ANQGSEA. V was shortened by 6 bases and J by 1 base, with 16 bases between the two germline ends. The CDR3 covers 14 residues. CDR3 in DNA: TGCAGCGTGGCGCCGGGTGCAGTGTCCTACGAGCAGTACTTC. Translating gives CSVAPGAVSYEQYF.

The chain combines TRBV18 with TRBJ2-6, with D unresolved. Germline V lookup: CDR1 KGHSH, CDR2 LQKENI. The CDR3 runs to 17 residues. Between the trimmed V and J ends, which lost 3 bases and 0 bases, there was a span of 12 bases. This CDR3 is CASSPREYLSGANVLTF. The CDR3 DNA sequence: TGTGCCAGCTCACCGCGAGAGTACCTCTCTGGGGCCAACGTCCTGACTTTC.

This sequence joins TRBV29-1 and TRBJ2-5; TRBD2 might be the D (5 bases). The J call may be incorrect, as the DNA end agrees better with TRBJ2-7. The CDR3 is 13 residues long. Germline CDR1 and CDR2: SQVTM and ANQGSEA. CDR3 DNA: TGCAGCGTAAGGACTGACCTCTCCTACGAGCAGTACTTC. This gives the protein CSVRTDLSYEQYF.

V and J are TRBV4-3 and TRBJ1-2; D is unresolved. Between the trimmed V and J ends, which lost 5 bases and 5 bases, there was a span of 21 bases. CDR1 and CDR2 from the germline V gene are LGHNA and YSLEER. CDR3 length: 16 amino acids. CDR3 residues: CASSSSFTGLRYGYTF. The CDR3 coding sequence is TGCGCCAGCAGCTCTTCTTTTACCGGATTGAGGTATGGCTACACCTTC.

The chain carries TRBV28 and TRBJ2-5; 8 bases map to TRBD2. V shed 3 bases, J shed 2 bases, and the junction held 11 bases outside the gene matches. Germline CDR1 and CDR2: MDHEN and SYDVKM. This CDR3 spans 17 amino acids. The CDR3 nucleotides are TGTGCCAGCAGTTTGGGGGGATTGGGGACTAGGCAAGAGACCCAGTACTTC. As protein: CASSLGGLGTRQETQYF. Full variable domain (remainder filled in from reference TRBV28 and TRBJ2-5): DVKVTQSSRYLVKRTGEKVFLECVQDMDHENMFWYRQDPGLGLRLIYFSYDVKMKEKGDIPEGYSVSREKKERFSLILESASTNQTSMYLCASSLGGLGTRQETQYFGPGTRLLVL.

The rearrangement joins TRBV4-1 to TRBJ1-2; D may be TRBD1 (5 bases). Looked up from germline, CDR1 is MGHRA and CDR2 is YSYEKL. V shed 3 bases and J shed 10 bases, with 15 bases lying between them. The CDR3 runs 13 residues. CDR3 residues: CASSQSLDRAYTF. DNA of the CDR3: TGCGCCAGCAGCCAGAGTTTAGACAGAGCCTACACCTTC.

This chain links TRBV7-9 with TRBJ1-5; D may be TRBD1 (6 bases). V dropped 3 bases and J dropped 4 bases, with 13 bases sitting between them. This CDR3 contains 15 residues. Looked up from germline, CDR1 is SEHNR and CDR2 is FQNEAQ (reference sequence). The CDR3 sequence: CASSFANQGNQPQHF. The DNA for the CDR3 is TGTGCCAGCAGCTTTGCTAATCAGGGGAATCAGCCCCAGCATTTT.

The CDR3 region is CASSQDDRSRGPYNEQFF. The CDR3 DNA follows: TGCGCCAGCAGCCAAGATGACAGGTCTAGGGGACCCTACAATGAGCAGTTCTTC. The V call is TRBV4-1, the J call TRBJ2-1; D might be TRBD1 (6 bases). The germline CDR1 and CDR2 sequences are MGHRA and YSYEKL. There are 18 residues in the CDR3. Trimming left V 0 bases short and J 2 bases short, with 17 bases between.